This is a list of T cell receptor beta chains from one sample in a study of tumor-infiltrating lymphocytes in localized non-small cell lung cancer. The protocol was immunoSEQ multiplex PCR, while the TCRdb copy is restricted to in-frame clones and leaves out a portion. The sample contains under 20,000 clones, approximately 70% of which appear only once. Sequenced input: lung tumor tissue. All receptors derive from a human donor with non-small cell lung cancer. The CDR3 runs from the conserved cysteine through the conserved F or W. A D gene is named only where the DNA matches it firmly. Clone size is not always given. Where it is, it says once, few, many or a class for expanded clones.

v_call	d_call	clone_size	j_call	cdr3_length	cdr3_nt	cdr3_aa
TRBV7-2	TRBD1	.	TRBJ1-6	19	TGTGCCAGCAGCTTAGGGGACAGGCAATCAAGCTCCTATAATTCACCCCTCCACTTT	CASSLGDRQSSSYNSPLHF
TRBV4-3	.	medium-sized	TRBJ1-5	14	TGCGCCAGCAGCCAAGATTGGCCGATGGGGCCCCAGCATTTT	CASSQDWPMGPQHF
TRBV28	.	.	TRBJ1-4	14	TGTGCCAGCAGCCCGTCAGGGAGGCGTGAAAAACTGTTTTTT	CASSPSGRREKLFF
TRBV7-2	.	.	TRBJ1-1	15	TGTGCCAGCAGCCTGGACTTCTCTGATAATACTGAAGCTTTCTTT	CASSLDFSDNTEAFF
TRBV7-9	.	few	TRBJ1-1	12	TGTGCCAGCAGCCTTTACAGTAATGAAGCTTTCTTT	CASSLYSNEAFF
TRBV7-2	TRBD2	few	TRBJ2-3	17	TGTGCCAGCAGCGCGGGACTAGCGGGGATAAGCACAGATACGCAGTATTTT	CASSAGLAGISTDTQYF
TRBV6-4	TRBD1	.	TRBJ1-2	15	TGTGCCAGCAGTGACTCGGGGACAGCCAGGACCTCCTACACCTTC	CASSDSGTARTSYTF
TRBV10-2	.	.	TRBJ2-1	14	TGCGCCAGCAGTGTTGGGGGCTCCTACAATGAGCAGTTCTTC	CASSVGGSYNEQFF
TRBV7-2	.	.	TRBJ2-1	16	TGTGCCAGCAGCCCTAGCCGGAGGGGGTCCTACAATGAGCAGTTCTTC	CASSPSRRGSYNEQFF
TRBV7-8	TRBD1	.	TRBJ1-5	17	TGTGCCAGCACCCTCCGGGACAGGGGCCTTGGCAATCAGCCCCAGCATTTT	CASTLRDRGLGNQPQHF
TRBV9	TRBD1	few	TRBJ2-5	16	TGTGCCAGCAGCGTAGGGACAGGGGCTCTTCAAGAGACCCAGTACTTC	CASSVGTGALQETQYF
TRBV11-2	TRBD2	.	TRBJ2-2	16	TGTGCCAGCAGCTTAGCGCAGGGAGGGAGGACCGGGGAGCTGTTTTTT	CASSLAQGGRTGELFF
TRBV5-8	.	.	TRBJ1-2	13	TGTGCCAGCAGCTTGGGAGTAAGCTATGGCTACACCTTC	CASSLGVSYGYTF
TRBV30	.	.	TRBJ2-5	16	TGTGCCTGCTTAAAACAGGGGACTACTTACCAAGAGACCCAGTACTTC	CACLKQGTTYQETQYF
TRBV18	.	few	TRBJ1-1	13	TGTGCCAGCTCACCATCAGTAAACACTGAAGCTTTCTTT	CASSPSVNTEAFF
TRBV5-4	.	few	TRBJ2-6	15	TGTGCCAGCAGCCCCCAGGTAGGTGGGGCCAACGTCCTGACTTTC	CASSPQVGGANVLTF
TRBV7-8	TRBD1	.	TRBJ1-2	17	TGTGCCAGCAGCTTAGGGGCAGGGGGGGCTTCGGGCTATGGCTACACCTTC	CASSLGAGGASGYGYTF
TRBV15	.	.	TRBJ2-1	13	TGTGCCACCAGCAGAGGGGGAGCCCCTGAGCAGTTCTTC	CATSRGGAPEQFF
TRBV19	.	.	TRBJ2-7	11	TGTGCCGGCCTGGGGAATCACGAGCAGTACTTC	CAGLGNHEQYF
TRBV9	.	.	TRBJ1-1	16	TGTGCCAGCAGCACCTTAGGGCCAAACGGGGACACTGAAGCTTTCTTT	CASSTLGPNGDTEAFF